This T cell receptor (beta chain) was found in a study of cytomegalovirus exposure and HLA in healthy donors. Overall study results and limits: In vitro testing confirmed a few CMV-associated chains as specific for CMV antigens. About 90% or about 30% of the time was how often most TCR beta V segments were productive, according to an earlier analysis. TCR beta V- and J-gene trimming was later associated with a missense DCLRE1C variant.

Primers: 60 Vbeta forward and 13 Jbeta reverse. Only in-frame clones appear in the TCRdb table, and some are missing; sequencing was by immunoSEQ multiplex PCR. The sample lists 100,000 to 120,000 clones, about 81% occurring once. CDR3 length equals 16 residues. Germline lookup yields CDR1 LNHDA and CDR2 SQIVND (reference sequence). J lost 3 bases, V lost 5 bases, and 5 bases had no gene match. A note on this clone: Antigen specificity is unknown.

When sampled, the donors appeared nominally healthy, though they likely had unrecorded immune exposures. Sequencing was carried out using PBMCs. The sequence came from a man aged 25 to 45 in good health and CMV-seronegative. The V and J genes are TRBV19 and TRBJ2-1, with 12 bases that match TRBD2. The CDR3 nucleotides read TGTGCCAGTAGTCCCGGACTAGCGGGGATCTACAATGAGCAGTTCTTC. As protein: CASSPGLAGIYNEQFF.